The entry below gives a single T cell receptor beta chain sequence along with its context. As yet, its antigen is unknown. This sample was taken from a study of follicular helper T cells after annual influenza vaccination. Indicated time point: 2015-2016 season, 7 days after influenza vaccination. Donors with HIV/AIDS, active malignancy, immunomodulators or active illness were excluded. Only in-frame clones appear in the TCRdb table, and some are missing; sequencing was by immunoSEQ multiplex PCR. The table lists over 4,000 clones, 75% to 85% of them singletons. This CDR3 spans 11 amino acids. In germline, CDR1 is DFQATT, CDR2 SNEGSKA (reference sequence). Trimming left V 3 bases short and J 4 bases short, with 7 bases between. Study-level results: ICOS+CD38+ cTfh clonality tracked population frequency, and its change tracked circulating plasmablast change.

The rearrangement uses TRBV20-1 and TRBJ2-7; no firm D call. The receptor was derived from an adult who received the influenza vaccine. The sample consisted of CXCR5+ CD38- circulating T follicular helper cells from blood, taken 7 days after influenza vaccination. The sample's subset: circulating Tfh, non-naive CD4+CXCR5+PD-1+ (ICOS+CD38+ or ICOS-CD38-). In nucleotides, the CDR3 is TGCAGTGCTAGCACGGTGTACGAGCAGTACTTC. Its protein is CSASTVYEQYF.